The rows below give T cell receptor beta chains drawn from one sample of a study of tumor-infiltrating lymphocytes in primary liver carcinoma. Using its own MiXCR run on the multiplex PCR reads, TCRdb lists one record per CDR3 protein. Seen here are fewer than 400,000 distinct CDR3 sequences, about three fifths observed once, and the top ten hold approximately 17%. Material for sequencing was peripheral blood. These receptors originate from a woman between 25 and 40 years old with primary liver carcinoma and hepatitis B virus infection. Both conserved end residues are part of each CDR3. A D gene is named only where the DNA matches it firmly. The size of a clone is reported for some rows only, either as once, few or many, or as a class for expanded clones.

NA	TRBV13	TRBJ1-3	NA	CASARPGMRLNTIYF	TGTGCCAGCGCCAGACCCGGGATGAGGCTAAACACCATATATTTT
many	TRBV6-1	TRBJ2-7	NA	CASTGHSYEQYF	TGTGCCAGCACTGGCCACTCCTACGAGCAGTACTTC
many	TRBV6-5	TRBJ1-1	NA	CASSYSWSGGTEAFF	TGTGCCAGCAGTTACTCGTGGTCTGGGGGCACTGAAGCTTTCTTT
few	TRBV4-3	TRBJ2-2	NA	CASSQDDGELFF	TGCGCCAGCAGCCAAGATGACGGGGAGCTGTTTTTT
NA	TRBV10-3	TRBJ2-3	TRBD2	CAISSRGGYDTQYF	TGTGCCATCAGCTCCCGGGGGGGGTATGATACGCAGTATTTT
once	TRBV14	TRBJ1-1	NA	CASSRTQGREAFF	TGTGCCAGCAGCCGGACTCAAGGGAGGGAAGCTTTCTTT
NA	TRBV7-9	TRBJ2-2	NA	CASSLVPGELFF	TGTGCCAGCAGCTTAGTCCCCGGGGAGCTGTTTTTT
few	TRBV12-3/TRBV12-4	TRBJ1-3	NA	CASSHRTSSGNTIYF	TGTGCCAGCAGTCACCGCACGAGCTCTGGAAACACCATATATTTT
NA	TRBV6-2/TRBV6-3	TRBJ2-1	TRBD2	CASIYSGGRDNEQFF	TGTGCCAGCATTTACTCTGGCGGGAGGGACAATGAGCAGTTCTTC
few	TRBV12-5	TRBJ2-7	TRBD2	CASGSDAKAGLDSYEQYF	TGTGCTAGTGGTTCCGATGCTAAAGCGGGACTAGACTCCTACGAGCAGTACTTC
NA	TRBV10-2	TRBJ2-2	TRBD2	CARSEISGSAGELFF	TGCGCCCGCAGTGAGATTAGCGGGAGTGCCGGGGAGCTGTTTTTT
NA	TRBV24-1	TRBJ2-7	TRBD1	CATSEGTDSYEQYF	TGTGCCACCAGTGAGGGGACAGACTCCTACGAGCAGTACTTC
NA	TRBV28	TRBJ2-2	TRBD2	CASSPPVGGAGELFF	TGTGCCAGCAGTCCGCCCGTCGGGGGGGCCGGGGAGCTGTTTTTT
NA	TRBV5-4	TRBJ2-5	TRBD2	CASNLGLEETQYF	TGTGCCAGCAACTTAGGACTAGAGGAGACCCAGTACTTC
NA	TRBV12-3/TRBV12-4	TRBJ2-7	NA	CASEPGQKYEQYF	TGTGCCAGCGAGCCTGGACAGAAGTACGAGCAGTACTTC
NA	TRBV25-1	TRBJ2-3	TRBD1	CASSGTGGTDTQYF	TGTGCCAGCAGTGGGACAGGGGGCACAGATACGCAGTATTTT
many	TRBV4-3	TRBJ2-1	TRBD2	CASSQGGGRSYNEQFF	TGCGCCAGCAGCCAGGGCGGGGGGAGATCCTACAATGAGCAGTTCTTC
many	TRBV29-1	TRBJ1-1	NA	CSVGDRRTEAFF	TGCAGCGTTGGAGACAGGCGGACTGAAGCTTTCTTT
few	TRBV6-1	TRBJ2-5	NA	CASSDPPAVRETQYF	TGTGCCAGCAGTGATCCTCCAGCGGTCCGAGAGACCCAGTACTTC
many	TRBV6-5	TRBJ1-1	TRBD1	CASSRTGGTEAFF	TGTGCCAGCAGCCGCACAGGGGGCACTGAAGCTTTCTTT
NA	TRBV11-2	TRBJ2-7	NA	CASTSFGMQYEQYF	TGTGCCAGCACCTCATTCGGGATGCAGTACGAGCAGTACTTC
NA	TRBV29-1	TRBJ1-4	NA	CSVASNGKLFF	TGCAGCGTCGCCTCCAATGGAAAACTGTTTTTT
NA	TRBV24-1	TRBJ2-3	NA	CATSGAGLTDTQYF	TGTGCCACCAGTGGGGCGGGACTCACAGATACGCAGTATTTT
NA	TRBV10-3	TRBJ1-1	NA	CAISEEGGWTEAFF	TGTGCCATCAGTGAAGAAGGGGGATGGACTGAAGCTTTCTTT
NA	TRBV6-5	TRBJ1-1	NA	CACSYGEEAFF	TGTGCCTGCAGTTACGGAGAGGAAGCTTTCTTT
many	TRBV6-1	TRBJ1-1	NA	CASSGTTNTEAFF	TGTGCCAGCAGTGGGACTACGAACACTGAAGCTTTCTTT
few	TRBV28	TRBJ2-3	NA	CASSFKWSGTDTQYF	TGTGCCAGCAGTTTTAAATGGTCGGGCACAGATACGCAGTATTTT
few	TRBV28	TRBJ2-7	TRBD2	CASSLNSGRAVDEQYF	TGTGCCAGCAGTTTAAATTCCGGGAGGGCCGTGGACGAGCAGTACTTC
NA	TRBV10-3	TRBJ2-5	TRBD1	CATAWDSQETQYF	TGTGCCACAGCCTGGGACAGTCAAGAGACCCAGTACTTC
NA	TRBV11-2	TRBJ2-7	NA	CAGTLGSAALYEQYF	TGTGCCGGCACCCTTGGGAGCGCGGCTTTGTACGAGCAGTACTTC
NA	TRBV5-4	TRBJ2-2	TRBD1	CASAGTGGDPNTGELFF	TGTGCCAGTGCCGGGACAGGGGGCGATCCGAACACCGGGGAGCTGTTTTTT
few	TRBV10-3	TRBJ2-2	NA	CAISGFGVDTGELFF	TGTGCCATCAGTGGTTTTGGGGTGGACACCGGGGAGCTGTTTTTT
NA	TRBV6-2/TRBV6-3	TRBJ2-7	TRBD2	CASSYSRAGSSYEQYF	TGTGCCAGCAGTTACTCTAGAGCGGGATCCTCCTACGAGCAGTACTTC
NA	TRBV30	TRBJ2-1	TRBD1	CAWSFGQGYNEQFF	TGTGCCTGGAGTTTCGGACAGGGATACAATGAGCAGTTCTTC
many	TRBV4-2	TRBJ2-7	TRBD1	CASSPRTGGYEQYF	TGTGCCAGCAGCCCTAGGACAGGGGGCTACGAGCAGTACTTC
many	TRBV4-1	TRBJ1-4	TRBD1	CASSQDFTGGKATNEKLFF	TGCGCCAGCAGCCAAGACTTTACAGGGGGGAAAGCAACTAATGAAAAACTGTTTTTT
NA	TRBV6-6	TRBJ2-7	NA	CASSSPGQGLSYEQYF	TGTGCCAGCAGTTCGCCCGGGCAGGGGCTCTCCTACGAGCAGTACTTC
many	TRBV12-3/TRBV12-4	TRBJ2-3	NA	CASILGQSDTQYF	TGTGCCAGCATACTGGGTCAGTCAGATACGCAGTATTTT
NA	TRBV6-6	TRBJ2-3	NA	CASSYGSPTDTQYF	TGTGCCAGCAGTTACGGCTCACCTACCGATACGCAGTATTTT
few	TRBV30	TRBJ2-1	NA	CAWSPPGLAFYNEQFF	TGTGCCTGGAGCCCTCCCGGTCTGGCCTTTTACAATGAGCAGTTCTTC
NA	TRBV28	TRBJ1-6	NA	CASSFFPSGTSPLHF	TGTGCCAGCAGCTTTTTTCCATCTGGGACTTCACCCCTCCACTTT
many	TRBV12-3/TRBV12-4	TRBJ2-2	NA	CASSLGGRVTGELFF	TGTGCCAGCAGCCTTGGAGGACGGGTCACCGGGGAGCTGTTTTTT
few	TRBV6-2/TRBV6-3	TRBJ1-1	NA	CASSYSSEPGTWAFF	TGTGCCAGCAGTTACTCGAGTGAGCCCGGGACGTGGGCTTTCTTT
NA	TRBV11-1	TRBJ1-2	NA	CTSSLVHNYGYTF	TGTACCAGCAGCTTGGTCCATAACTATGGCTACACCTTC
NA	TRBV29-1	TRBJ1-1	TRBD1	CSVRRQGARGENTEASF	TGCAGCGTGCGAAGACAGGGGGCTCGGGGGGAGAACACTGAAGCTTCCTTT
NA	TRBV6-2/TRBV6-3	TRBJ1-2	NA	CASIFPTSAITF	TGTGCCAGCATTTTCCCCACATCAGCGATCACCTTC
few	TRBV7-9	TRBJ2-3	TRBD2	CASRREGPDTQYF	TGTGCCAGCAGACGGGAGGGCCCAGATACGCAGTATTTT
once	TRBV7-9	TRBJ2-1	NA	CAGSLEWGREQFF	TGTGCCGGCAGCCTAGAGTGGGGTCGGGAACAGTTCTTC
NA	TRBV7-3	TRBJ2-2	NA	CASSLGGGAGELFF	TGTGCCAGCAGCTTAGGAGGGGGCGCCGGGGAGCTGTTTTTT
many	TRBV6-5	TRBJ2-4	TRBD1	CASSLTGTGRIAKNIQYF	TGTGCCAGCAGTTTAACCGGGACAGGAAGGATAGCCAAAAACATTCAGTACTTC
NA	TRBV5-1	TRBJ2-2	TRBD2	CASSFTSGPGELFF	TGCGCCAGCAGCTTTACTAGCGGTCCCGGGGAGCTGTTTTTT
NA	TRBV20-1	TRBJ2-7	NA	CSARAEIGSFKRHYEQYF	TGCAGTGCTAGAGCGGAAATCGGGAGCTTCAAGCGCCACTACGAGCAGTACTTC
NA	TRBV6-1	TRBJ2-1	TRBD1	CDSSYFDRGPEQFF	TGTGACAGCAGTTATTTCGACAGGGGGCCTGAGCAGTTCTTC
many	TRBV13	TRBJ1-2	TRBD1	CASSLTGGPTNFDYGYTF	TGTGCCAGCAGCTTAACAGGGGGACCGACCAACTTTGACTATGGCTACACCTTC
many	TRBV5-6	TRBJ2-7	NA	CASSLGGREQYF	TGTGCCAGCAGCTTGGGCGGGCGGGAGCAGTACTTC